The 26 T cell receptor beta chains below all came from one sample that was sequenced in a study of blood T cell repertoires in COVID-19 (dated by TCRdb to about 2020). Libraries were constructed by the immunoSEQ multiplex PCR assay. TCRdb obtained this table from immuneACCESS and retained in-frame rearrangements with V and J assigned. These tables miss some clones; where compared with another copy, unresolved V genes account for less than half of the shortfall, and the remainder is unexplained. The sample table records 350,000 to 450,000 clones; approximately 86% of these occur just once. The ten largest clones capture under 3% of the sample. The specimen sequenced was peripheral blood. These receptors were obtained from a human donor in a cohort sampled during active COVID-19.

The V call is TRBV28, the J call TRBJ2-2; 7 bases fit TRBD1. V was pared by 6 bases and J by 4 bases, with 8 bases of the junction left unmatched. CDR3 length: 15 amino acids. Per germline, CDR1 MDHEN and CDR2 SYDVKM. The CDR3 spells CASRTGPSGTGELFF. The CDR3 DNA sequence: TGTGCCAGCAGGACAGGGCCCTCGGGCACCGGGGAGCTGTTTTTT.

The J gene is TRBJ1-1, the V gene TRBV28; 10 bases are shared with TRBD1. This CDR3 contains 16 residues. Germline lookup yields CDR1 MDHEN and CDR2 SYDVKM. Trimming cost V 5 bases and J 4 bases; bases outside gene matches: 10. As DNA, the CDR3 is TGTGCCAGCAGTGCCCGGGACAGGGGTGGGAGCACTGAAGCTTTCTTT. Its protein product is CASSARDRGGSTEAFF. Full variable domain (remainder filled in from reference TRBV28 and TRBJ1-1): DVKVTQSSRYLVKRTGEKVFLECVQDMDHENMFWYRQDPGLGLRLIYFSYDVKMKEKGDIPEGYSVSREKKERFSLILESASTNQTSMYLCASSARDRGGSTEAFFGQGTRLTVV.

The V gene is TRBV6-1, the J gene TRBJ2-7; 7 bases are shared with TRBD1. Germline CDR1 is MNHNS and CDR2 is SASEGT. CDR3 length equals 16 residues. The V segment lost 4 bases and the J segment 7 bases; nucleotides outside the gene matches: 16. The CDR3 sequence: CASSAGLWTGVREQYF. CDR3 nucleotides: TGTGCCAGCAGTGCAGGTCTTTGGACAGGCGTGAGAGAGCAGTACTTC.

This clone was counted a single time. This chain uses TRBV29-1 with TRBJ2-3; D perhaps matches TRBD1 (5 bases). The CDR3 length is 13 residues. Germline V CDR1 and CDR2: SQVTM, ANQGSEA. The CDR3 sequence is CSGVQGGTDTQYF. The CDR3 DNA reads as TGCAGTGGGGTCCAGGGCGGCACAGATACGCAGTATTTT.

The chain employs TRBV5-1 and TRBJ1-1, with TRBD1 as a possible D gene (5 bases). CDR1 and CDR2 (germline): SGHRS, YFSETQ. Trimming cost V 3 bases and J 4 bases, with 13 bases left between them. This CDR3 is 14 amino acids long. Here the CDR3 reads CASSSRDGGTEAFF. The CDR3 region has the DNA TGCGCCAGCAGCTCCCGGGACGGGGGCACTGAAGCTTTCTTT.

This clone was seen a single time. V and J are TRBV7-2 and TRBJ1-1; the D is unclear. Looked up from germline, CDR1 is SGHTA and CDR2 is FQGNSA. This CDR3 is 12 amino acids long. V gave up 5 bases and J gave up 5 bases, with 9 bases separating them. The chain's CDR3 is CASSTHGTEAFF. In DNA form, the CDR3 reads TGTGCCAGCAGCACCCACGGGACTGAAGCTTTCTTT.

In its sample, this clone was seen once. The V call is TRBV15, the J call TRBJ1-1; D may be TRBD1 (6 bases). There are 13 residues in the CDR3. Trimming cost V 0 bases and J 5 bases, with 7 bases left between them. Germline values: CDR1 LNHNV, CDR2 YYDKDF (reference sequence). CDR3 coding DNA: TGTGCCACCAGCAGAGACAGGGGTACTGAAGCTTTCTTT. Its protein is CATSRDRGTEAFF. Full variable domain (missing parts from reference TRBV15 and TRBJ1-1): DAMVIQNPRYQVTQFGKPVTLSCSQTLNHNVMYWYQQKSSQAPKLLFHYYDKDFNNEADTPDNFQSRRPNTSFCFLDIRSPGLGDTAMYLCATSRDRGTEAFFGQGTRLTVV.

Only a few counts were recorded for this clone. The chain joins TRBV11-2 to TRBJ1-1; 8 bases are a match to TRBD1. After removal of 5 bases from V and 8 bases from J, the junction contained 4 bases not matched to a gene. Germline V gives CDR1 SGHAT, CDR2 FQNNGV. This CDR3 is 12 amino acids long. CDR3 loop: CASSPWTGEAFF. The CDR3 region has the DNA TGTGCCAGCAGCCCTTGGACAGGGGAAGCTTTCTTT.

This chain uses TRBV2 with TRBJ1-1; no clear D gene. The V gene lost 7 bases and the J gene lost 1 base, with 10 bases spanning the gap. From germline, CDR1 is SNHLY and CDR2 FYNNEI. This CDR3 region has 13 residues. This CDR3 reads CASNLAGNTEAFF. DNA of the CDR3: TGTGCCAGCAATTTAGCGGGGAACACTGAAGCTTTCTTT.

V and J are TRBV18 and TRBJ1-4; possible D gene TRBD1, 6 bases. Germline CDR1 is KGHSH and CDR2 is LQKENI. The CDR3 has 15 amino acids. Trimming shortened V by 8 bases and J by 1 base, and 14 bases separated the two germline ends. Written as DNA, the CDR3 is TGTGCCAGCAGGGGGAGCACCGAAACTAATGAAAAACTGTTTTTT. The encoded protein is CASRGSTETNEKLFF. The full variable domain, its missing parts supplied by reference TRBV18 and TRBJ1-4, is NAGVMQNPRHLVRRRGQEARLRCSPMKGHSHVYWYRQLPEEGLKFMVYLQKENIIDESGMPKERFSAEFPKEGPSILRIQQVVRGDSAAYFCASRGSTETNEKLFFGSGTQLSVL.

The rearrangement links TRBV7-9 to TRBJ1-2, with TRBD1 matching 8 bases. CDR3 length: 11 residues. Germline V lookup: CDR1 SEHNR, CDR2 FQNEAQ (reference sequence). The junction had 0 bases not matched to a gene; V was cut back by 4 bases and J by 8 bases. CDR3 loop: CASSYRGGYTF. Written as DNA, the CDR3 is TGTGCCAGCAGCTACAGGGGGGGCTACACCTTC. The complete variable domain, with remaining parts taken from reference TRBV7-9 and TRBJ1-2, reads DTGVSQNPRHKITKRGQNVTFRCDPISEHNRLYWYRQTLGQGPEFLTYFQNEAQLEKSRLLSDRFSAERPKGSFSTLEIQRTEQGDSAMYLCASSYRGGYTFGSGTRLTVV.

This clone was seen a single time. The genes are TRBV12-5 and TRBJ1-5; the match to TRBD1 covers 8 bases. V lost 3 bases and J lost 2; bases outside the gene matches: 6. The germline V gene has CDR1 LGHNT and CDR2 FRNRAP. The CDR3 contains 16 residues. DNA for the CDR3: TGTGCTAGTGGTTTCCCCGGACAGGGCGGCAATCAGCCCCAGCATTTT. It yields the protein CASGFPGQGGNQPQHF.

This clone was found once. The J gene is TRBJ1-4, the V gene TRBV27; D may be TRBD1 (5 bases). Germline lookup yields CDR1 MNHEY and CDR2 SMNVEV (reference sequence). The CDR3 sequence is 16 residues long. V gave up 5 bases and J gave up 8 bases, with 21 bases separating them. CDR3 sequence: CASSGVGAGIREKLFF. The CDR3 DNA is TGTGCCAGCAGTGGTGTTGGGGCAGGTATTCGGGAAAAACTGTTTTTT.

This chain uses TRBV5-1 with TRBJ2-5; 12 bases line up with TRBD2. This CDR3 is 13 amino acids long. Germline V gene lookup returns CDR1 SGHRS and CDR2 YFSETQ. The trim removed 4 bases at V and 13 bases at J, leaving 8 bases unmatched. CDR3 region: CASSPLAGGRGYF. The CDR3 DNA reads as TGCGCCAGCAGCCCACTAGCGGGAGGCCGAGGGTACTTC.

Here the CDR3 DNA reads TGTGCCATCAGCCCCGAACTAGCGCGAGAGACCCAGTACTTC. Its protein product is CAISPELARETQYF. The chain combines TRBV10-3 with TRBJ2-5, with 7 bases fitting TRBD2. Trimming took 6 bases from V and 4 from J; bases not matched to a gene: 8. CDR1 and CDR2 from the germline V gene are ENHRY and SYGVKD. The CDR3 is 14 residues long.

The CDR3 bases are TGTGCCAGCAGCGTAGTGGGGGCTAGCGGCTCCTACAATGAGCAGTTCTTC. Amino acids: CASSVVGASGSYNEQFF. V and J are TRBV9 and TRBJ2-1; possibly TRBD2 for D (7 bases). Germline-derived CDR1 and CDR2 are SGDLS and YYNGEE. V lost 0 bases and J 0 bases, leaving 13 bases between the germline ends. The CDR3 loop spans 17 amino acids. The whole variable domain, filled in from reference TRBV9 and TRBJ2-1, reads DSGVTQTPKHLITATGQRVTLRCSPRSGDLSVYWYQQSLDQGLQFLIQYYNGEERAKGNILERFSAQQFPDLHSELNLSSLELGDSALYFCASSVVGASGSYNEQFFGPGTRLTVL.

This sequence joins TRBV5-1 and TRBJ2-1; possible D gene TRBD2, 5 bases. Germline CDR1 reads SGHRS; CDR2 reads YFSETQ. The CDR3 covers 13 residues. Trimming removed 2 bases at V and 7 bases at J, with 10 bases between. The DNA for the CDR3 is TGCGCCAGCAGCTTTTGGGGAGAAAATGAGCAGTTCTTC. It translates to CASSFWGENEQFF.

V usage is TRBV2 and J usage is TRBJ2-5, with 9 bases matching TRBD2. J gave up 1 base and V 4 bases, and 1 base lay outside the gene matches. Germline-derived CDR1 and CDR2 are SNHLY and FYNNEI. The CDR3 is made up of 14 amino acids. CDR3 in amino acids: CASSASGVQETQYF. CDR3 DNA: TGTGCCAGCAGTGCTAGCGGGGTCCAAGAGACCCAGTACTTC. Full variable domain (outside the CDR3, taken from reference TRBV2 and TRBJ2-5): EPEVTQTPSHQVTQMGQEVILRCVPISNHLYFYWYRQILGQKVEFLVSFYNNEISEKSEIFDDQFSVERPDGSNFTLKIRSTKLEDSAMYFCASSASGVQETQYFGPGTRLLVL.

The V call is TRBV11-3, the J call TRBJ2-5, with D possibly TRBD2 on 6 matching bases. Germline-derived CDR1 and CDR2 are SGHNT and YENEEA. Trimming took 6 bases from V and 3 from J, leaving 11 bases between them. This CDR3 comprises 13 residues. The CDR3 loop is CASSSGVEETQYF. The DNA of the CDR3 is TGTGCCAGCAGTTCGGGGGTCGAAGAGACCCAGTACTTC. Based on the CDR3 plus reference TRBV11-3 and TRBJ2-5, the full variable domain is EAGVVQSPRYKIIEKKQPVAFWCNPISGHNTLYWYLQNLGQGPELLIRYENEEAVDDSQLPKDRFSAERLKGVDSTLKIQPAELGDSAVYLCASSSGVEETQYFGPGTRLLVL.

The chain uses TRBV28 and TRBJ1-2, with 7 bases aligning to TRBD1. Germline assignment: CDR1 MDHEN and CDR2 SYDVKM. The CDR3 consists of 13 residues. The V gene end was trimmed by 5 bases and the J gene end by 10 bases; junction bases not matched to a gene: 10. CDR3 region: CASSRTGTTLYTF. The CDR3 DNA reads TGTGCCAGCAGTCGGACAGGTACAACCCTCTACACCTTC.

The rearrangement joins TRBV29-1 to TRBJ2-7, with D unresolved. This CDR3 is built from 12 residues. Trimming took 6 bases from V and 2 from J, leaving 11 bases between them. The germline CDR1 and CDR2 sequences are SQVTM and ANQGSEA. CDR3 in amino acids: CSVRGLTYEQYF. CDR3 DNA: TGCAGCGTCAGAGGCCTTACCTACGAGCAGTACTTC.

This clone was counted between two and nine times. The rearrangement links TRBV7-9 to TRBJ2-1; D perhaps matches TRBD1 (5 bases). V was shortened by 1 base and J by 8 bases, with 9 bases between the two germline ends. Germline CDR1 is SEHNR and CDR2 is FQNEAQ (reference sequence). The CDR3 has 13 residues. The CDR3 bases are TGTGCCAGCAGCTTAGGGGGCTCGGATGAGCAGTTCTTC. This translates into CASSLGGSDEQFF.

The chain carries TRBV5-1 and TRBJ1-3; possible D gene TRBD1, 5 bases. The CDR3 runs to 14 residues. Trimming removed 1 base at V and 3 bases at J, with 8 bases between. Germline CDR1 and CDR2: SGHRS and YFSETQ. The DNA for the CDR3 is TGCGCCAGCAGCTTGAAAGGGGTTGGAAACACCATATATTTT. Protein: CASSLKGVGNTIYF.

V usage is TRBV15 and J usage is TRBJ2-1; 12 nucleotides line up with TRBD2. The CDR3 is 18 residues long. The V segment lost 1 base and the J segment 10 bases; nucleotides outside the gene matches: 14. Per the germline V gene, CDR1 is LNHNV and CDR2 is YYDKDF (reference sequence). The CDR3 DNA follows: TGTGCCACCAGCAGAGTACCCATGACTAGCGGGAGTATATACGAGCAGTTCTTC. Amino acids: CATSRVPMTSGSIYEQFF.

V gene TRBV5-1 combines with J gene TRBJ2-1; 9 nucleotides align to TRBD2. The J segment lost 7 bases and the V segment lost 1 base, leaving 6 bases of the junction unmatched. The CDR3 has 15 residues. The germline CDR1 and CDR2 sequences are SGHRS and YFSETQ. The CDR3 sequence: CASSLSAGGPNEQFF. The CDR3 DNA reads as TGCGCCAGCAGCTTGTCGGCGGGAGGGCCGAATGAGCAGTTCTTC.

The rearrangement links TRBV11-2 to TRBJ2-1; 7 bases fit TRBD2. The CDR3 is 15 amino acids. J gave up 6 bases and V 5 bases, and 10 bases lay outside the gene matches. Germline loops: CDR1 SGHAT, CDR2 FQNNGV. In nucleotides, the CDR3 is TGTGCCAGCAGCACGCTGCGTGGGAGGGTCAATGAGCAGTTCTTC. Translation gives CASSTLRGRVNEQFF.